This TCR beta chain was profiled in a study of T cell clonotyping in hematopoietic cell transplantation. Libraries were prepared by immunoSEQ multiplex PCR; TCRdb keeps only in-frame clonotypes and omits some of them. The table has approximately 42,000 clones, less than 85% seen once. This clone was seen just once. Time point specified: recipient sample about 28 days before transplant, after cytoreduction. Sequenced here: peripheral blood mononuclear cells, sampled before stem cell transplant. The clonotype originates from a man aged 55-75 years with acute myeloid leukemia. Some clones in this sample may be carry-over from other donors' samples.

CDR3 DNA: TGTGCCTGGAGTGTGGGACAGGCGGTATCCTACGAGCAGTACTTC. Translating gives CAWSVGQAVSYEQYF. This chain joins TRBV30 and TRBJ2-7; 8 bases are shared with TRBD1. From germline, CDR1 is GTSNPN and CDR2 SVGIG (reference sequence). With 0 bases clipped from V and 1 base from J, the junction kept 5 bases outside the gene matches. The CDR3 is 15 residues long.